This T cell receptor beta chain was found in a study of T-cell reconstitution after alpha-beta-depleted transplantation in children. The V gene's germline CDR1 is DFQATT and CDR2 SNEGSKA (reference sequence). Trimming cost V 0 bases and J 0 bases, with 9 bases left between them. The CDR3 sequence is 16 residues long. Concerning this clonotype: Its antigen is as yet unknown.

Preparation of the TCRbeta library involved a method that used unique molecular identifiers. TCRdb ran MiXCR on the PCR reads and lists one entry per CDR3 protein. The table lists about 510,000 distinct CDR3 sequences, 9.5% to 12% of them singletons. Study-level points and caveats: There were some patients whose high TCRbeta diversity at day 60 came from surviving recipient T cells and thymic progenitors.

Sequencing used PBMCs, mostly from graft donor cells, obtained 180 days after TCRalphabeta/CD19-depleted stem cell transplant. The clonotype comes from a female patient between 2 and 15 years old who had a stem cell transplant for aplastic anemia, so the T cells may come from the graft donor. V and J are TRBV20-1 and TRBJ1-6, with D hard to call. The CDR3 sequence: CSARDSGSSYNSPLHF. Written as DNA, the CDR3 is TGCAGTGCTAGAGATTCGGGTAGCTCCTATAATTCACCCCTCCACTTT.